This is a list of T cell receptor beta chains from one sample in a study of T-cell memory formation after mild COVID-19. TCRdb called the 5' RACE reads again in MiXCR, with one record for every CDR3 protein. The sample lists hundreds of thousands of distinct CDR3 sequences, less than 9.5% occurring once. The sequenced sample consisted of PBMCs or a T cell subset sorted from them (not recorded which). These TCRs come from a young man who had mild COVID-19 (a few samples of this study predate the infection). Cell type and time point are not known. Each CDR3 is given with its conserved first and last residue. The order of the fields is clone size, V gene, J gene, D gene, CDR3 protein. D genes are given only for firm matches. Size tells how often a clone was seen (once, few, many) or the class of an expanded clone, and some rows leave it out.

>few|TRBV5-5|TRBJ2-7|TRBD1
CASSLAGTGQVHEQYF
>few|TRBV5-1|TRBJ1-1|.
CASRSLPGQLNTEAFF
>.|TRBV5-6|TRBJ2-3|.
CASSSDSQNTQYF
>.|TRBV20-1|TRBJ1-1|TRBD1
CSARPRQGGTEAFF
>.|TRBV20-1|TRBJ1-5|.
CSARVRGRGGNQPQHF
>.|TRBV12-3/TRBV12-4|TRBJ2-3|.
CASSPGTLTQYF
>few|TRBV20-1|TRBJ1-2|.
CSASPRTGLTYGYTF
>.|TRBV7-2|TRBJ1-5|TRBD1
CASSAPDREDQPQHF
>few|TRBV2|TRBJ2-3|TRBD2
CASSERIAGGLRDTQYF
>.|TRBV6-5|TRBJ2-1|TRBD1
CASSQTGSSYNEQFF
>few|TRBV6-1|TRBJ2-6|TRBD2
CASSERSGGPTGANVLTF
>few|TRBV5-1|TRBJ1-5|.
CASSLGQINQPQHF
>.|TRBV6-4|TRBJ1-2|.
CASSDWGARDLEGYTF
>.|TRBV29-1|TRBJ1-1|.
CSVGRVTEAFF
>.|TRBV11-3|TRBJ2-3|.
CASSSRGAPDTQYF
>few|TRBV30|TRBJ1-2|.
CAWSVVRDAGYTF
>few|TRBV14|TRBJ1-2|TRBD1
CASSPLPLPLTGGFYGYTF
>few|TRBV27|TRBJ1-1|TRBD1
CASRQGENTEAFF
>many|TRBV5-1|TRBJ2-7|.
CASSLPIPGHF
>.|TRBV6-6|TRBJ1-5|TRBD1
CASTKGTANQPQHF
>many|TRBV5-4|TRBJ2-5|.
CASSSPRDNNQETQYF
>.|TRBV11-2|TRBJ2-7|TRBD2
CASSLVSSGGAYEQYF
>many|TRBV5-1|TRBJ2-1|.
CASSLAVLTNNEQFF
>.|TRBV7-2|TRBJ1-3|.
CASSFTRAGNTIYF
>.|TRBV24-1|TRBJ2-1|.
CATSDQGAGNEQFF
>many|TRBV5-1|TRBJ2-7|TRBD1
CASSIKGQGQYEQYF
>.|TRBV11-2|TRBJ2-1|TRBD1
CASSLEDYWSGGTWNEQFF
>few|TRBV27|TRBJ2-5|.
CASKKGGYLEETQYF
>.|TRBV7-2|TRBJ2-3|.
CASSPDVADTQYF
>.|TRBV28|TRBJ2-2|.
CASSLEGELFF
>few|TRBV5-4|TRBJ2-5|TRBD2
CASSPASLAGAETQYF
>.|TRBV3-1|TRBJ2-7|.
CASSQTPVSYEQYF
>many|TRBV12-3/TRBV12-4|TRBJ2-2|.
CASTFGGGNTGELFF
>once|TRBV7-9|TRBJ2-7|.
CASSFWPPRSYEQYF
>few|TRBV5-5|TRBJ1-2|.
CATSSRGEPNYGYTF
>few|TRBV6-5|TRBJ1-2|.
CASKQRGYGYTF